This T cell receptor beta chain was profiled in a study of CD8 T cells in Susac syndrome (dated by TCRdb to the late 2010s). Context from the whole study: Whether CD8+ T cell activation and differentiation in Susac syndrome was antigen driven was tested using repertoire sequencing. CD8+ T cell repertoire clonality was compared between approximately 12 healthy donors, approximately 14 Susac syndrome patients and 15 multiple sclerosis patients. Paper-wide results and their limitations: The study acknowledged that relatively few individuals were included in the TCR sequencing and HLA analysis.

RNA was extracted with the RNeasy kit and 0.5 to 1 ug was reverse transcribed using random hexamers. The immunoSEQ multiplex PCR assay, which covers 54 Vbeta and 13 Jbeta segments, was used to amplify TCR beta CDR3 regions. To correct PCR amplification bias, a synthetic template baseline was used for both primer optimization and computational correction. The original methods were these. Reads were annotated to V, D and J genes per IMGT and analyzed with immunoSEQ Analyzer, keeping only productive sequences. Clonality was computed as one minus Shannon entropy normalized by log2 of the number of productive unique sequences. Public and private clones were assessed among the 100 most prevalent clones of each patient and control. Clones were defined as Susac-specific when absent from the healthy and MS cohorts, from some 1,100 published viral clones and from other ImmuneACCESS disease sequences. TCRdb itself trimmed the public reads at Q25 with fastp, ran MiXCR and retained productive beta chains. When rows share a CDR3 protein, they turn into one entry using the most common DNA and genes. The V and J calls and clone size come from TCRdb's table, not from the authors' own analysis. The sample yields more than 200,000 distinct CDR3 sequences; approximately 90% were counted once. 0.1% to 0.15% of the sample rests with the top ten.

Peripheral blood CD8+ and CD4+ T cells from healthy donors, Susac syndrome patients and multiple sclerosis patients were profiled by high-throughput TCR beta sequencing. The multiple sclerosis controls were treatment-naive patients whose relapsing-remitting disease, either stable or active, fulfilled the revised McDonald criteria. CD8+ TEMRA cells were enriched by FACS, while bulk CD8+ and CD4+ T cells were purified by magnetic negative isolation. Blood was drawn into EDTA tubes, processed within 24 hours, and PBMCs were isolated by density gradient centrifugation. PBMCs intended for TCR sequencing were cryopreserved in liquid nitrogen and were subsequently thawed in a 37 degrees C water bath. A purity of at least 90% was achieved for sorted or isolated CD4+, CD8+ and CD8+ TEMRA cells. Regarding this clonotype: What antigen it recognizes has not been identified. No base-level quality is on record; no much larger clone is a single base apart.

The CDR3, cysteine through phenylalanine, is 13 amino acids long. The entry retains the CDR3 DNA only, 39 bases that are in frame from base 1. CDR1 and CDR2 (DFQATT, SNEGSKA) derive from the germline V gene (reference sequence). The trim is 0 bases for V and 8 bases for J, with a gap of 11 bases between the germline ends. The rearranged chain carries TRBV20-1 and TRBJ2-1, with no confident D gene call. The sequence was collected from a human donor with multiple sclerosis. Sequencing was carried out using CD8+ T cells from PBMCs. The bases read TGCAGTGCTAGAGATCTCCTAGACCATGAGCAGTTCTTC. The translation is CSARDLLDHEQFF.